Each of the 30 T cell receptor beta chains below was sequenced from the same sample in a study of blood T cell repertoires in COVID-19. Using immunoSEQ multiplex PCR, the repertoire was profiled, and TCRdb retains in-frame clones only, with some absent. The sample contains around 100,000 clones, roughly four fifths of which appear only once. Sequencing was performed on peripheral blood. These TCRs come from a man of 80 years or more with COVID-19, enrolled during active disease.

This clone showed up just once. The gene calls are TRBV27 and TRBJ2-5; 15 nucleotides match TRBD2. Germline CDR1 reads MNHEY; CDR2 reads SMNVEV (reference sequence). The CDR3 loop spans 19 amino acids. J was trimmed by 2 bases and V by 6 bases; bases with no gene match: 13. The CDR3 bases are TGTGCCAGCAGCCCTCGGACTAGCGGGAGGGGCTGGAGTCAAGAGACCCAGTACTTC. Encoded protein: CASSPRTSGRGWSQETQYF.

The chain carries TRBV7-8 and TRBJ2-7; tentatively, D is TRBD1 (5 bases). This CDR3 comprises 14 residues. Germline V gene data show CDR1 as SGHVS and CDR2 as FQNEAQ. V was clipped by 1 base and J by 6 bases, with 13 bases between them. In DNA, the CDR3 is TGTGCCAGCAGCTTAGGACAGTTCGTCGGCGAGCAGTACTTC. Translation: CASSLGQFVGEQYF.

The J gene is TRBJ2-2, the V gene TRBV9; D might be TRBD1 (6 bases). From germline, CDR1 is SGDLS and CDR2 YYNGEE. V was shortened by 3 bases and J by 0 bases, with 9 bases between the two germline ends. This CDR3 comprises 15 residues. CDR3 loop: CASSARQANTGELFF. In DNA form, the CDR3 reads TGTGCCAGCAGCGCCAGACAGGCGAACACCGGGGAGCTGTTTTTT. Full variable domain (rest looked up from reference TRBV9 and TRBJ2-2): DSGVTQTPKHLITATGQRVTLRCSPRSGDLSVYWYQQSLDQGLQFLIQYYNGEERAKGNILERFSAQQFPDLHSELNLSSLELGDSALYFCASSARQANTGELFFGEGSRLTVL.

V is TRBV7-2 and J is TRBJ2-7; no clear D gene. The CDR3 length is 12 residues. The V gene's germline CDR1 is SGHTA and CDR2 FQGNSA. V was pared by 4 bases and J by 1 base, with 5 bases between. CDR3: CASSSVSYEQYF. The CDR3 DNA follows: TGTGCCAGCAGCTCCGTTTCCTACGAGCAGTACTTC.

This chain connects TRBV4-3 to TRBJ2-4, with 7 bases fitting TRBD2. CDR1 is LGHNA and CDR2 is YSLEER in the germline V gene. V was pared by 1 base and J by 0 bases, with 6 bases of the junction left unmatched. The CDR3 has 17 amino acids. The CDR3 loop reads CASSQGRRGKAKNIQYF. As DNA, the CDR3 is TGCGCCAGCAGCCAAGGCCGGCGGGGGAAAGCCAAAAACATTCAGTACTTC.

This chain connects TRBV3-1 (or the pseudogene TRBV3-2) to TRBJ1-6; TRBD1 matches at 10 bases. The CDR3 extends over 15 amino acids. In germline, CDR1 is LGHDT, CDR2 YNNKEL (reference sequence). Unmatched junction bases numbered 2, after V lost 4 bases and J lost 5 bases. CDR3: CASSRQGADNSPLHF. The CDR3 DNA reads TGTGCCAGCAGCCGACAGGGGGCTGATAATTCACCCCTCCACTTT.

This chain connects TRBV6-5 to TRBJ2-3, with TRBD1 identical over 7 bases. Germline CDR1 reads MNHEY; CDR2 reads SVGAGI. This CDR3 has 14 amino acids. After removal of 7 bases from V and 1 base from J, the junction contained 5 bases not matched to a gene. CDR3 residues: CASTRDSRTDTQYF. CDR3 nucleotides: TGTGCCAGCACCCGGGACAGCCGCACAGATACGCAGTATTTT.

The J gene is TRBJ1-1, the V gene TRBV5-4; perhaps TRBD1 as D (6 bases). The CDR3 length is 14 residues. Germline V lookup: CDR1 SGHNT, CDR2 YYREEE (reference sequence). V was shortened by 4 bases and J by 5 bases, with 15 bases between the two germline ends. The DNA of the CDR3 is TGTGCCAGCAGCCTTACGGGGGGCAGGACTGAAGCTTTCTTT. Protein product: CASSLTGGRTEAFF.

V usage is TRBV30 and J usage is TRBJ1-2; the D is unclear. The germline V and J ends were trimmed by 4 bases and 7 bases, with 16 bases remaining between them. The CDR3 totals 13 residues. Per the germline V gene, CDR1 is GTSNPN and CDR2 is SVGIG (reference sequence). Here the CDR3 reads CAWNDPPGIGYTF. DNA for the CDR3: TGTGCCTGGAACGACCCCCCCGGGATTGGCTACACCTTC.

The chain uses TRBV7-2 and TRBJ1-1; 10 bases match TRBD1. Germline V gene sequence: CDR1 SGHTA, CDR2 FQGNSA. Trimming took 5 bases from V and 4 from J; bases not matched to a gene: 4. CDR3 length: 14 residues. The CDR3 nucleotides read TGTGCCAGCAGCGCCGGGACAGGGGTCACTGAAGCTTTCTTT. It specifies CASSAGTGVTEAFF.

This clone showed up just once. The CDR3 coding sequence is TGTGCCAGCAGTCTGCCGACAGGGGGCAGTCAGCCCCAGCATTTT. As protein: CASSLPTGGSQPQHF. The genes are TRBV28 and TRBJ1-5; TRBD1 aligns across 10 bases. Losses at the gene ends were 5 bases for V and 6 bases for J; bases not matched to a gene: 7. Germline-derived CDR1 and CDR2 are MDHEN and SYDVKM. The length of the CDR3 is 15 residues.

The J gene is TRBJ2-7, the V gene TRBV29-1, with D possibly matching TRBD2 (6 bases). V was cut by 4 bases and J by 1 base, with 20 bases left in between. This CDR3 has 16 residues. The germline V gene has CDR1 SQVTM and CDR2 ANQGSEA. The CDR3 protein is CSVVGGGNKASYEQYF. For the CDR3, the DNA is TGCAGCGTTGTGGGTGGAGGGAATAAGGCATCCTACGAGCAGTACTTC.

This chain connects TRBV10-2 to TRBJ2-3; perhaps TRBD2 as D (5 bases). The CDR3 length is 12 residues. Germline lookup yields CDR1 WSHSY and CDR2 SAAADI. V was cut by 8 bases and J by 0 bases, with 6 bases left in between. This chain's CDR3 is CASRDSTDTQYF. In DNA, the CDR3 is TGCGCCAGCCGGGATAGCACAGATACGCAGTATTTT.

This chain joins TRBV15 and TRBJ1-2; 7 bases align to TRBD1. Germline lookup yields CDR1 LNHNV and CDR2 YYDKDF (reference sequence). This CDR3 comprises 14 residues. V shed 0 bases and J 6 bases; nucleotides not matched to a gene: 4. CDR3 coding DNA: TGTGCCACCAGCAGAGATCAGGGGGTGGATGGCTACACCTTC. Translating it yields CATSRDQGVDGYTF.

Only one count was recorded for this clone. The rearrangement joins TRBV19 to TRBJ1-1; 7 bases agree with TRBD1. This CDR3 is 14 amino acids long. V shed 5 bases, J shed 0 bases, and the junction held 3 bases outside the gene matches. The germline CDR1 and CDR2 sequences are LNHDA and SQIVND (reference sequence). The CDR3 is CASSLDRVNTEAFF. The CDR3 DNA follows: TGTGCCAGTAGTCTTGACAGGGTGAACACTGAAGCTTTCTTT.

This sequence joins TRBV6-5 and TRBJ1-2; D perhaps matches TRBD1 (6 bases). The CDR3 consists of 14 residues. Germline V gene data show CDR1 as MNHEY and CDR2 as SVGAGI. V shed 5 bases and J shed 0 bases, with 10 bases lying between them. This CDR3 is CASSRQDPNYGYTF. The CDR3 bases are TGTGCCAGCAGTCGACAGGACCCTAACTATGGCTACACCTTC.

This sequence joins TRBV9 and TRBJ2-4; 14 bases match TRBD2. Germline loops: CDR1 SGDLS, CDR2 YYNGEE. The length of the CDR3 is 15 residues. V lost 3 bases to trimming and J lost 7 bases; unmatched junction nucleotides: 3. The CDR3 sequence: CASSAGLAGVNIQYF. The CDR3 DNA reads TGTGCCAGCAGCGCGGGACTAGCGGGAGTGAACATTCAGTACTTC.

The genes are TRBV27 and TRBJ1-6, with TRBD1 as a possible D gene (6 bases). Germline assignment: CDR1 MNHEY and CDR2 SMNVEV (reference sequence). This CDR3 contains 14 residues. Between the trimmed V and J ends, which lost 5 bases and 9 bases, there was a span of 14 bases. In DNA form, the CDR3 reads TGTGCCAGCAGTCCTCAAGGGGGTTTTTCACCCCTCCACTTT. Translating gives CASSPQGGFSPLHF.

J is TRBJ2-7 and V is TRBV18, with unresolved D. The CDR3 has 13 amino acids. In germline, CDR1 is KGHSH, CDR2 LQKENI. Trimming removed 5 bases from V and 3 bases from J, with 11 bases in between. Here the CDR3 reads CASSLSHGYEQYF. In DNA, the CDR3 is TGTGCCAGCTCATTGAGTCATGGCTACGAGCAGTACTTC.

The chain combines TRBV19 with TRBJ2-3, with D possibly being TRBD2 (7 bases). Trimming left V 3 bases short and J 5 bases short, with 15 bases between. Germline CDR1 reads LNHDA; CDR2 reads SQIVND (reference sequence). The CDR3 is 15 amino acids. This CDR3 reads CASSIRGAAGDTQYF. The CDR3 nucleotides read TGTGCCAGTAGTATTCGGGGGGCAGCTGGAGATACGCAGTATTTT.

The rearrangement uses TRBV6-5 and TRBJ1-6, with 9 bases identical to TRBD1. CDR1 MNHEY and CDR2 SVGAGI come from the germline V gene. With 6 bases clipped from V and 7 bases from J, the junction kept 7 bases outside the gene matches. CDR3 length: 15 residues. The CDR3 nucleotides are TGTGCCAGCAGAAGGGGACAGGGTGGGAATTCACCCCTCCACTTT. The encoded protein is CASRRGQGGNSPLHF.

The CDR3, as DNA: TGTGCCAGCAGTGAATGGTGGGGAGATGAAAAACTGTTTTTT. The encoded protein is CASSEWWGDEKLFF. The rearrangement uses TRBV25-1 and TRBJ1-4; D ambiguous. CDR1 MGHDK and CDR2 SYGVNS come from the germline V gene. The CDR3 has 14 amino acids. Trimming took 1 base from V and 6 from J, leaving 9 bases between them.

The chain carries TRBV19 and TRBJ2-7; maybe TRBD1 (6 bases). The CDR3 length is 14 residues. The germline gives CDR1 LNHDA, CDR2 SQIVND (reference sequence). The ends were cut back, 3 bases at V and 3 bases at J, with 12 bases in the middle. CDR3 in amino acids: CASSMGTGSYEQYF. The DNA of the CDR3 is TGTGCCAGTAGTATGGGAACAGGGAGCTACGAGCAGTACTTC.

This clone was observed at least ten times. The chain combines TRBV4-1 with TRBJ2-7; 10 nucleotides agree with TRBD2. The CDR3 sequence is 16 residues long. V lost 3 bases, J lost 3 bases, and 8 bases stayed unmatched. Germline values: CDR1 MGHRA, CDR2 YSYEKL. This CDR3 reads CASSHRTSGESYEQYF. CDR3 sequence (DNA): TGCGCCAGCAGCCATCGCACTAGCGGGGAGAGCTACGAGCAGTACTTC.

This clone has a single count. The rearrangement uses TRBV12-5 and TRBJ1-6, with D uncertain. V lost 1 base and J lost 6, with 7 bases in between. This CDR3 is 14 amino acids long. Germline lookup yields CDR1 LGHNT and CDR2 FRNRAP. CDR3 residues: CASGLASTNSPLHF. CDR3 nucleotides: TGTGCTAGTGGTTTGGCCAGTACTAATTCACCCCTCCACTTT.

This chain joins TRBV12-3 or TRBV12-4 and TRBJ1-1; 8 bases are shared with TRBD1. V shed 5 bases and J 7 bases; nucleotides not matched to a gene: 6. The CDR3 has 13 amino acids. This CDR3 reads CASSRTGQHEAFF. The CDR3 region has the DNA TGTGCCAGCAGTCGGACAGGGCAACATGAAGCTTTCTTT.

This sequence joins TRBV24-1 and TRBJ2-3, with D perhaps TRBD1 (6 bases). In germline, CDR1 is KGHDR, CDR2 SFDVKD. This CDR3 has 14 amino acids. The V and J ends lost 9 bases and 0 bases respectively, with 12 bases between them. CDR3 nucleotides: TGTGCCACCCAGCGACAGGCTAGCACAGATACGCAGTATTTT. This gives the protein CATQRQASTDTQYF.

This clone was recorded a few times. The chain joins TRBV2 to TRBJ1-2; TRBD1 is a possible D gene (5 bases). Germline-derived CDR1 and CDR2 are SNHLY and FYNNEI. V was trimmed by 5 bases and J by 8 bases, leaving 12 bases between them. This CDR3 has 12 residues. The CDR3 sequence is CASSSQGSGYTF. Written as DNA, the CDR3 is TGTGCCAGCAGTTCGCAGGGTAGCGGCTACACCTTC. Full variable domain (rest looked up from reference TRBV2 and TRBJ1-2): EPEVTQTPSHQVTQMGQEVILRCVPISNHLYFYWYRQILGQKVEFLVSFYNNEISEKSEIFDDQFSVERPDGSNFTLKIRSTKLEDSAMYFCASSSQGSGYTFGSGTRLTVV.

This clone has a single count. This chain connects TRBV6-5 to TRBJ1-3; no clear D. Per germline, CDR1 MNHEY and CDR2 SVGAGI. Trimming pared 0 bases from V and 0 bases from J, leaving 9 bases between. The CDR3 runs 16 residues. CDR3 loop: CASSYSLRGSGNTIYF. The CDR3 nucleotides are TGTGCCAGCAGTTACTCTTTACGCGGCTCTGGAAACACCATATATTTT.

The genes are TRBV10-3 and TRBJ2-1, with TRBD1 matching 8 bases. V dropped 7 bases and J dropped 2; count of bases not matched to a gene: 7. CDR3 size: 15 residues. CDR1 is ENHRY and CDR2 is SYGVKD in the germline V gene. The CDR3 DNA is TGTGCCATCACCCAATCAGGGGGCCCCTACAATGAGCAGTTCTTC. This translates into CAITQSGGPYNEQFF.